Detailed here is one T cell receptor beta chain. Antigen: not known. This sample was included in a study of CD8+CD57+ T cells in acquired aplastic anemia. The wider study: The study obtained approximately 11 million reads on average for CD4+ cells from healthy donors. Study results and limitations: Patients did not significantly differ from controls in CD8+ Simpson's diversity. Overlap between patients and controls comprised roughly 30 CD8+ CDR3 sequences.

Genomic DNA provided the template from which TCR beta VDJ and CDR3 profiles were obtained. From the reads, TCRdb called clonotypes with MiXCR, one entry per CDR3 protein. In the table there are hundreds of thousands of distinct CDR3 sequences, under 80% of which are singletons. V lost 6 bases to trimming and J lost 0 bases; unmatched junction nucleotides: 8. This CDR3 comprises 17 residues. The chain employs TRBV12-3 or TRBV12-4 and TRBJ1-6, with 7 positions matching TRBD1. Specimen: sorted CD4+, CD8+, or CD8+CD57+ T cells (not recorded which) from PBMCs. The receptor's source is a human donor in good health, serving as a control. CDR3 in DNA: TGTGCCAGCAGCCTGGGACAGACGAGCTCCTATAATTCACCCCTCCACTTT. Amino acids: CASSLGQTSSYNSPLHF.